The entry that follows covers one T cell receptor beta chain sequence. Its antigen is not identified. Germline V gene sequence: CDR1 SEHNR, CDR2 FQNEAQ (reference sequence). The V and J ends lost 9 bases and 11 bases respectively, with 14 bases between them. The CDR3 is made up of 11 amino acids. This sample is part of a study of T cells in Graves' hyperthyroidism and ophthalmopathy. Broader study findings: Most expanded thyroid clonotypes above 0.001 also appeared in blood. Stable hyperthyroidism was told apart from ophthalmopathy by a model built on 13 V-J features.

Exclusion of patients followed from uncontrolled infection, other autoimmune disease, pregnancy or lactation. Every diagnosis used clinical symptoms, serum thyroxine and TRAb, thyroid ultrasound and orbital computed tomography. Researchers amplified the TCR beta CDR3 regions from RNA transcripts. With the HTBI primer set, the TCR CDR3 went through a first round of RT-PCR. TCRdb reanalysed the multiplex PCR reads using MiXCR and keeps one entry per CDR3 protein. The repertoire holds fewer than 650,000 distinct CDR3 sequences, with around 43% as singletons. Sequenced: peripheral blood or thyroid tissue (not recorded which). The chain uses TRBV7-9 and TRBJ1-5, with D unresolved. The TCR was taken from an adult woman with Graves' disease, either hyperthyroidism or ophthalmopathy (not recorded which). CDR3 amino acids: CARLGNGAQHF. CDR3 nucleotide sequence: TGTGCCAGGCTCGGGAATGGGGCCCAGCATTTT. Supplemented by reference TRBV7-9 and TRBJ1-5, the full variable domain reads DTGVSQNPRHKITKRGQNVTFRCDPISEHNRLYWYRQTLGQGPEFLTYFQNEAQLEKSRLLSDRFSAERPKGSFSTLEIQRTEQGDSAMYLCARLGNGAQHFGDGTRLSIL.